This T cell receptor beta chain was found in a study of blood T cell repertoires in COVID-19. The CDR3 extends over 13 amino acids. Germline lookup yields CDR1 MNHEY and CDR2 SVGAGI. V shed 8 bases and J shed 5 bases, with 15 bases lying between them. Per the original data handling: Estimation of nucleated cell counts was performed using reference gene primer amplification. Sequencing used immunoSEQ multiplex PCR; TCRdb keeps in-frame clones, though not all of them. From that table come the V and J calls and clone size; the DNA was used to work out D and trimming. The repertoire holds 200,000 to 300,000 clones, with just under 85% as singletons.

The specimen sequenced was peripheral blood. The rearrangement uses TRBV6-5 and TRBJ1-1; D ambiguous. This clonotype was obtained from a man aged 45-65 years with acute or convalescent COVID-19. The DNA of the CDR3 is TGTGCCAGCCACCCGGATCCGGGGACTGAAGCTTTCTTT. This gives the protein CASHPDPGTEAFF.